The 10 T cell receptor beta chains listed next were all sequenced from one sample in a study of human T cells and chemical hapten exposure. Sample time point: patch test 1, 2 weeks after DPC sensitization. Treatment defined: therapeutic diphenylcyclopropenone sensitization with weekly scalp DPC. Each CDR3 protein is one row after TCRdb ran MiXCR on the RACE reads. The sample lists 340,000 or so distinct CDR3 sequences; around 7% were seen once. The sequencing here drew on whole blood, taken in connection with sensitization to the hapten diphenylcyclopropenone (DPC). Every receptor here comes from a woman in her late teens or twenties with alopecia areata. Some clones in this sample may be carry-over from other donors' samples.

This chain joins TRBV10-3 and TRBJ2-5, with D maybe TRBD1 (5 bases). Germline lookup yields CDR1 ENHRY and CDR2 SYGVKD. Trimming pared 10 bases from V and 2 bases from J, leaving 14 bases between. The CDR3 sequence is 13 residues long. CDR3 DNA: TGTGCCACCTCCGTTTCAGGGCAAGAGACCCAGTACTTC. Protein: CATSVSGQETQYF.

This chain uses TRBV3-1 with TRBJ1-5, with a possible D match to TRBD1 (6 bases). V was pared by 1 base and J by 4 bases, with 14 bases between. Germline assignment: CDR1 LGHDT and CDR2 YNNKEL (reference sequence). This CDR3 comprises 16 residues. The CDR3 nucleotides are TGTGCCAGCAGCCAAGCGACTCCGGACAGAAATCAGCCCCAGCATTTT. Residues: CASSQATPDRNQPQHF.

This chain joins TRBV5-1 and TRBJ1-1; the match to TRBD1 covers 7 bases. CDR1 is SGHRS, CDR2 YFSETQ, per germline. Trimming cost V 0 bases and J 5 bases; bases outside gene matches: 10. The CDR3 sequence is 16 residues long. The CDR3 DNA sequence: TGCGCCAGCAGCTTGGAGTACCCAGGGGGGAAGACTGAAGCTTTCTTT. Translated, it gives CASSLEYPGGKTEAFF.

This clonotype was picked up a small number of times. The genes are TRBV7-9 and TRBJ1-1; TRBD1 matches 7 bases. V trimming: 6 bases; J trimming: 6 bases; junction bases outside the gene matches: 10. CDR1 is SEHNR, CDR2 FQNEAQ, per germline (reference sequence). The CDR3 length is 14 residues. CDR3 sequence reads: CASRFDRVDAEAFF. The CDR3 DNA reads as TGTGCCAGCAGATTCGACAGGGTTGACGCTGAAGCTTTCTTT. Full variable domain (rest looked up from reference TRBV7-9 and TRBJ1-1): DTGVSQNPRHKITKRGQNVTFRCDPISEHNRLYWYRQTLGQGPEFLTYFQNEAQLEKSRLLSDRFSAERPKGSFSTLEIQRTEQGDSAMYLCASRFDRVDAEAFFGQGTRLTVV.

This clonotype was observed many times. V is TRBV29-1 and J is TRBJ2-7, with D perhaps TRBD1 or TRBD2 (5 bases each). CDR3 length: 13 residues. V lost 6 bases and J lost 2, with 14 bases in between. CDR1 SQVTM and CDR2 ANQGSEA come from the germline V gene. For the CDR3, the DNA is TGCAGCGTGGACGGGACGGGCGCCTACGAGCAGTACTTC. It translates to CSVDGTGAYEQYF.

This clonotype was seen more than once but under ten times. This chain joins TRBV25-1 and TRBJ2-3, with D possibly TRBD2 on 5 matching bases. Germline CDR1 MGHDK, CDR2 SYGVNS. The CDR3 totals 13 residues. Trimming pared 8 bases from V and 0 bases from J, leaving 9 bases between. The CDR3 DNA reads as TGTGCCAGCTCGGGAATAAGCACAGATACGCAGTATTTT. Protein product: CASSGISTDTQYF.

The CDR3 DNA reads TGTGCCAGCAGCGCCAGGCCGGGACAGGGTACGGGTGAAAAACTGTTTTTT. Its protein product is CASSARPGQGTGEKLFF. This sequence joins TRBV7-6 and TRBJ1-4, with TRBD1 matching over 9 bases. Germline CDR1 and CDR2: SGHVS and FNYEAQ. The CDR3 covers 17 residues. V lost 5 bases to trimming and J lost 7 bases; unmatched junction nucleotides: 14.

The V call is TRBV4-2, the J call TRBJ2-2; D uncertain. This CDR3 region has 14 residues. CDR1 LGHNA and CDR2 YNFKEQ come from the germline V gene. V was pared by 2 bases and J by 6 bases, with 10 bases between. CDR3 sequence (DNA): TGTGCCAGCAGCCAAACGTCGTGGGCCGGGGAGCTGTTTTTT. Its protein product is CASSQTSWAGELFF.

This clonotype came up many times. This chain links TRBV6-2 or TRBV6-3 with TRBJ1-1; 7 bases are shared with TRBD1. V gave up 6 bases and J gave up 4 bases; unmatched junction bases: 5. Germline V gene data show CDR1 as MNHEY and CDR2 as SVGEGT. CDR3 size: 13 residues. DNA for the CDR3: TGTGCCAGCAGCAACAGGGGACCCACTGAAGCTTTCTTT. It codes for CASSNRGPTEAFF.

The chain is built from TRBV5-4 and TRBJ2-7; TRBD2 matches 10 bases. J was trimmed by 4 bases and V by 1 base; bases with no gene match: 2. From germline, CDR1 is SGHNT and CDR2 YYREEE (reference sequence). The CDR3 covers 14 residues. Here the CDR3 reads CASSLQRGGYEQYF. The CDR3, as DNA: TGTGCCAGCAGCTTGCAGCGGGGGGGTTACGAGCAGTACTTC.